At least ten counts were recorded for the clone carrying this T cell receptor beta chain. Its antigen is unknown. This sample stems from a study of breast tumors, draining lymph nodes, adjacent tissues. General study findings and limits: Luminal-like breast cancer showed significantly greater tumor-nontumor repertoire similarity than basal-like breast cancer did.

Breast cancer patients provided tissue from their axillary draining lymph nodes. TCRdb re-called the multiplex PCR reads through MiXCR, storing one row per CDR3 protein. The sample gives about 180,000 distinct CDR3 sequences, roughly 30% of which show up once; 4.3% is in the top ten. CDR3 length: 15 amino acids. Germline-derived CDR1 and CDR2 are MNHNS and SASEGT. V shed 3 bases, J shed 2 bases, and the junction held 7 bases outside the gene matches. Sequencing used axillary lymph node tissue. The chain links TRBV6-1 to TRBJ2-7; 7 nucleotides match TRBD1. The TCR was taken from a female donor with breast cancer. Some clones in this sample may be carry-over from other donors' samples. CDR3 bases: TGTGCCAGCAGTGAGACACAGGGGTTCGCCTACGAGCAGTACTTC. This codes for CASSETQGFAYEQYF.